What follows describes a single TCR beta chain. This CDR3 region has 18 residues. Looked up from germline, CDR1 is SEHNR and CDR2 is FQNEAQ (reference sequence). V shed 5 bases, J shed 2 bases, and the junction held 9 bases outside the gene matches. The entry originates in a study of blood T cell repertoires in COVID-19. Background on the study: Material from acute and convalescent COVID-19 was sourced from the United States, Italy and Spain. T cells, B-cell-depleted T cells, or PBMCs provided the cDNA or gDNA that served as material.

Per the original methods: Amplification of reference gene primers provided the estimated nucleated cell counts. Sequencing was performed with immunoSEQ multiplex PCR; in TCRdb, only in-frame clones are kept and a portion is missing. That table furnishes V, J and clone size, whereas the DNA furnished D and trimming. The sample lists a few hundred thousand clones, just under 85% occurring once. The sequencing input was peripheral blood. The V call is TRBV7-9, the J call TRBJ2-1; TRBD2 matches 13 bases. The receptor was isolated from a woman in her forties or fifties with active or convalescent COVID-19. CDR3 residues: CASSGGTSGTLPYNEQFF. In DNA form, the CDR3 reads TGTGCCAGCAGCGGGGGGACTAGCGGGACCCTTCCCTACAATGAGCAGTTCTTC.